This TCR beta chain was recorded in a study of CD8 T cells in ankylosing spondylitis. Whole-study findings and limits: Matched ankylosing spondylitis synovial fluid reportedly showed significant enrichment of disease-linked clones. Among TCR beta sequences, a motif of fewer than 10 highly homologous variants appeared characteristic of ankylosing spondylitis blood.

TCRdb reanalysed the 5' RACE reads using MiXCR and keeps one entry per CDR3 protein. The sample holds 50,000 to 70,000 distinct CDR3 sequences; over 5% are singletons and the top ten take around 4.5%. This clonotype was counted many times. The antigen remains unidentified. CDR1 is ENHRY, CDR2 SYGVKD, per germline. CDR3 length: 15 residues. The trim removed 10 bases at V and 6 bases at J, leaving 11 bases unmatched. This sequence originates from a male donor with ankylosing spondylitis. The specimen was synovial fluid, either unsorted or a sorted T cell fraction (not recorded which). This chain joins TRBV10-3 and TRBJ2-2; 10 positions agree with TRBD1. The CDR3 DNA reads TGTGCCAGCGACCCGGGACAGGGGTTCCCCGGGGAGCTGTTTTTT. Translation gives CASDPGQGFPGELFF.